This is a list of T cell receptor beta chains from one sample in a study of cytomegalovirus exposure and HLA in healthy donors. Assay used: immunoSEQ multiplex PCR; TCRdb lists only in-frame clones, some missing. The sample holds some 90,000 clones, about two thirds seen once. The source material was PBMCs. All receptors come from a man aged 55-75 years in good health and CMV-seronegative. CDR3s leave out the opening cysteine and the closing phenylalanine or tryptophan. Fields, in order: CDR3 protein, V gene.

CDR3 protein: ASSTTFTSGVLGELF
V gene: TRBV19

CDR3 protein: ASSLSTVVSNQPQH
V gene: TRBV11-2

CDR3 protein: ASSQGAMQGTYNEQF
V gene: TRBV4-1

CDR3 protein: ASSLRLAGGGETQY
V gene: TRBV5-8

CDR3 protein: ASSRDSPTDTQY
V gene: TRBV10-1

CDR3 protein: ATSRDKSGIGYT
V gene: TRBV15

CDR3 protein: ASSLALQEKLF
V gene: TRBV7-2

CDR3 protein: ASSQALAGGREQF
V gene: TRBV4-3

CDR3 protein: ASIPTGVNTIY
V gene: TRBV6-5

CDR3 protein: ASSQGLPGGETQY
V gene: TRBV4-1

CDR3 protein: ASSIVGGELF
V gene: TRBV19

CDR3 protein: ASSSNRVSPNYGYT
V gene: TRBV7-9

CDR3 protein: ASSSLAGSANEQF
V gene: TRBV6-1

CDR3 protein: ASIRGQPLNTEAF
V gene: TRBV7-9

CDR3 protein: ASSYARTGTGELF
V gene: TRBV6-5

CDR3 protein: ASSEQPQETQY
V gene: TRBV9

CDR3 protein: ASYVTGDGDEKLF
V gene: TRBV21-1

CDR3 protein: ASSSGQSSGNTIY
V gene: TRBV11-2

CDR3 protein: ASSLGTGNYGYT
V gene: TRBV28

CDR3 protein: ASSLTGLAGGEQF
V gene: TRBV7-9

CDR3 protein: ASSRPGTGILNYGYT
V gene: TRBV14

CDR3 protein: ASSQDQQGKQY
V gene: TRBV14

CDR3 protein: ASSPPAGGETQY
V gene: TRBV18

CDR3 protein: ASSDLTARNQPQH
V gene: TRBV2

CDR3 protein: ASSLGPPGGLTNEKLF
V gene: TRBV7-8

CDR3 protein: ATGRGAATRDEQY
V gene: TRBV6-5

CDR3 protein: ASRRDSTLSYT
V gene: TRBV6-6

CDR3 protein: ASSSAGTQY
V gene: TRBV6-5

CDR3 protein: ASSSTAASYEQY
V gene: TRBV7-8

CDR3 protein: VGGGAVGELF
V gene: TRBV30

CDR3 protein: AWSVGFGGGYEQY
V gene: TRBV30

CDR3 protein: AWIPGAYNEQF
V gene: TRBV30